The 30 T cell receptor beta chains below were found in one sample sequenced in a study of CD4 T cells in relation to SARS-CoV-2 and coronaviruses. CD4+ T cells from unexposed donors were obtained before the COVID-19 pandemic (2011-2018). Here immunoSEQ multiplex PCR was the method, and the copy in TCRdb shows in-frame clones only, minus some. The data show about 64,000 clones, approximately 94% seen once. Sequencing was performed on naive CD4+ T cells from PBMCs. Subset in this sample: naive CD4+ T cells isolated by negative enrichment. These receptors all stem from a human donor in good health.

The chain recombines TRBV2 with TRBJ2-7; unclear D gene. Germline CDR1 is SNHLY and CDR2 is FYNNEI. V lost 7 bases, J lost 4 bases, and 8 bases lay in between. The CDR3 has 11 amino acids. The CDR3 here is CASTMGYEQYF. The CDR3 DNA is TGTGCCAGCACGATGGGATACGAGCAGTACTTC.

This chain links TRBV19 with TRBJ1-5, with no clear D. CDR1 is LNHDA, CDR2 SQIVND, per germline (reference sequence). The CDR3 loop spans 14 amino acids. V was pared by 6 bases and J by 9 bases, with 18 bases between. In nucleotides, the CDR3 is TGTGCCAGTAGCCCCTTGGGGTCCGTACGGCCCCAGCATTTT. It translates to CASSPLGSVRPQHF.

This rearrangement joins TRBV12-3 or TRBV12-4 to TRBJ2-7; 11 bases line up with TRBD1. The length of the CDR3 is 13 residues. The V segment lost 3 bases and the J segment 9 bases; nucleotides outside the gene matches: 4. The CDR3 loop reads CASSFGQGAGQYF. The CDR3 nucleotides read TGTGCCAGCAGTTTCGGACAGGGGGCGGGGCAGTACTTC.

In this sample, this clone turned up a few times. The chain recombines TRBV28 with TRBJ1-2; 8 bases agree with TRBD1. The CDR3 extends over 12 amino acids. The J segment lost 7 bases and the V segment lost 5 bases, leaving 3 bases of the junction unmatched. Germline-derived CDR1 and CDR2 are MDHEN and SYDVKM. The CDR3 loop reads CASSGQGIGYTF. CDR3 sequence (DNA): TGTGCCAGCAGTGGACAGGGAATTGGCTACACCTTC.

This clone was seen just once. The genes are TRBV5-4 and TRBJ1-3; D unresolved. Trimming took off 1 base at V and 4 bases at J, with 12 bases between the two ends. Per the germline V gene, CDR1 is SGHNT and CDR2 is YYREEE (reference sequence). CDR3 length: 15 amino acids. CDR3 protein: CASSLQRPLGNTIYF. The DNA for the CDR3 is TGTGCCAGCAGCTTGCAACGGCCCCTCGGAAACACCATATATTTT.

The gene calls are TRBV24-1 and TRBJ1-5, with TRBD1 matching over 8 bases. Germline V gives CDR1 KGHDR, CDR2 SFDVKD. Trimming cost V 4 bases and J 5 bases; bases outside gene matches: 12. The CDR3 consists of 17 residues. For the CDR3, the DNA is TGTGCCACCAGTGACTCTACCGGACAGGGAGGGCATCAGCCCCAGCATTTT. Translated, it gives CATSDSTGQGGHQPQHF.

The rearrangement uses TRBV24-1 and TRBJ1-5, with a tentative D call TRBD1 (6 bases). V shed 5 bases and J shed 0 bases, with 10 bases lying between them. The CDR3 length is 15 residues. Germline assignment: CDR1 KGHDR and CDR2 SFDVKD. The CDR3 protein is CATSGGGGSNQPQHF. In nucleotides, the CDR3 is TGTGCCACCAGTGGAGGGGGGGGTAGCAATCAGCCCCAGCATTTT.

The V call is TRBV18, the J call TRBJ2-3; D unresolved. Germline V CDR1 and CDR2: KGHSH, LQKENI. Trimming removed 1 base from V and 1 base from J, with 9 bases in between. The CDR3 consists of 15 residues. Here the CDR3 reads CASSPLNKRTDTQYF. CDR3 nucleotide sequence: TGTGCCAGCTCACCACTGAACAAACGCACAGATACGCAGTATTTT.

The V call is TRBV3-1 (or the pseudogene TRBV3-2), the J call TRBJ2-2; D is unresolved. The V end was cut by 1 base, the J end by 8 bases, with 2 bases between. The CDR3 consists of 11 residues. The germline V gene has CDR1 LGHDT and CDR2 YNNKEL (reference sequence). This CDR3 reads CASSQVGELFF. The DNA of the CDR3 is TGTGCCAGCAGCCAAGTTGGGGAGCTGTTTTTT.

The chain employs TRBV4-1 and TRBJ1-2; 9 bases fit TRBD1. Looked up from germline, CDR1 is MGHRA and CDR2 is YSYEKL. The CDR3 extends over 16 amino acids. The V segment lost 0 bases and the J segment 8 bases; nucleotides outside the gene matches: 10. The CDR3 nucleotides are TGCGCCAGCAGCCAAGAAAACAGGGGGCTTAACTGGGGCTACACCTTC. This codes for CASSQENRGLNWGYTF.

The chain recombines TRBV10-1 with TRBJ2-1; either TRBD1 or TRBD2 may fit D (5 bases each). Germline loops: CDR1 WNHNN, CDR2 SYGVQD (reference sequence). V was pared by 3 bases and J by 0 bases, with 9 bases between. This CDR3 region has 15 residues. As DNA, the CDR3 is TGCGCCAGCAGTGATGCAGGGAGCTCCTACAATGAGCAGTTCTTC. As protein: CASSDAGSSYNEQFF.

This rearrangement joins TRBV7-9 to TRBJ1-6, with D unresolved. This CDR3 is built from 14 residues. Trimming removed 1 base at V and 6 bases at J, with 7 bases between. Germline CDR1 reads SEHNR; CDR2 reads FQNEAQ (reference sequence). In DNA form, the CDR3 reads TGTGCCAGCAGCTTAGTTGAAGCTAATTCACCCCTCCACTTT. It specifies CASSLVEANSPLHF.

This rearrangement joins TRBV30 to TRBJ2-3, with D possibly being TRBD2 (5 bases). V was pared by 3 bases and J by 4 bases, with 14 bases between. CDR3 length: 14 amino acids. CDR1 is GTSNPN and CDR2 is SVGIG in the germline V gene (reference sequence). The CDR3 coding sequence is TGTGCCTGGAGCAGTTCCTTCGGGGCAGATACGCAGTATTTT. Its protein is CAWSSSFGADTQYF.

The V call is TRBV6-1, the J call TRBJ2-1; unclear D gene. V was shortened by 3 bases and J by 2 bases, with 5 bases between the two germline ends. CDR3 size: 13 residues. In germline, CDR1 is MNHNS, CDR2 SASEGT. CDR3 sequence: CASSEQAYNEQFF. The CDR3 bases are TGTGCCAGCAGTGAGCAGGCCTACAATGAGCAGTTCTTC.

The chain employs TRBV3-1 (or the pseudogene TRBV3-2) and TRBJ2-7; 8 bases match TRBD1. The V and J ends lost 0 bases and 11 bases, in that order; junction bases with no gene match: 3. Germline loops: CDR1 LGHDT, CDR2 YNNKEL (reference sequence). This CDR3 has 12 residues. CDR3 in amino acids: CASSQDTGGKYF. DNA of the CDR3: TGTGCCAGCAGCCAAGATACAGGGGGGAAGTACTTC.

The genes are TRBV6-5 and TRBJ2-7; D is undetermined. Between the trimmed V and J ends, which lost 7 bases and 0 bases, there was a span of 13 bases. The CDR3 consists of 14 residues. CDR1 is MNHEY and CDR2 is SVGAGI in the germline V gene. The CDR3 here is CASIRERGSYEQYF. In DNA, the CDR3 is TGTGCCAGCATCCGTGAGCGCGGCTCCTACGAGCAGTACTTC.

CDR3 sequence (DNA): TGTGCCAGCAGCGTAGAAGGCTGGGGTGGGGGGACAGGGGCGTACGAGCAGTACTTC. Protein sequence: CASSVEGWGGGTGAYEQYF. This chain joins TRBV9 and TRBJ2-7, with TRBD1 identical over 10 bases. CDR1 is SGDLS, CDR2 YYNGEE, per germline. J gave up 4 bases and V 0 bases, and 16 bases lay outside the gene matches. This CDR3 is built from 19 residues.

Details on this clone: The junction departs from germline at one end; a sequencing error may be responsible. This chain connects TRBV5-1 to TRBJ1-2, with D maybe TRBD1 (5 bases). Germline V gene data show CDR1 as SGHRS and CDR2 as YFSETQ. The CDR3 covers 13 residues. Written as DNA, the CDR3 is TGCGCCAGCAGATTGGGGACGGACTATGGCTACACCTTC. It is translated as CASRLGTDYGYTF.

The J gene is TRBJ1-2, the V gene TRBV6-1; D is unresolved. Germline CDR1 reads MNHNS; CDR2 reads SASEGT. Trimming removed 2 bases from V and 2 bases from J, with 6 bases in between. This CDR3 has 13 amino acids. This CDR3 is CASSETANYGYTF. The CDR3 DNA follows: TGTGCCAGCAGTGAAACGGCCAACTATGGCTACACCTTC.

The gene calls are TRBV18 and TRBJ2-1, with 10 bases that match TRBD1. CDR3 length: 16 residues. CDR1 is KGHSH and CDR2 is LQKENI in the germline V gene. V was clipped by 3 bases and J by 4 bases; unmatched bases: 6. The CDR3 DNA reads as TGTGCCAGCTCACCCCAGACAGGGGGCGTTTACAATGAGCAGTTCTTC. This codes for CASSPQTGGVYNEQFF.

The chain uses TRBV30 and TRBJ2-7; D possibly corresponds to TRBD2 (7 bases). The CDR3 sequence is 14 residues long. Germline lookup yields CDR1 GTSNPN and CDR2 SVGIG (reference sequence). V lost 4 bases to trimming and J lost 6 bases, with 19 bases between them. CDR3 in amino acids: CAWNTRGGVGEQYF. The CDR3 DNA reads as TGTGCCTGGAATACGAGGGGGGGGGTCGGCGAGCAGTACTTC.

V and J are TRBV27 and TRBJ1-5, with 9 bases aligning to TRBD1. J was trimmed by 7 bases and V by 2 bases; bases with no gene match: 3. The CDR3 is made up of 14 amino acids. Germline V CDR1 and CDR2: MNHEY, SMNVEV (reference sequence). CDR3 residues: CASSLTGGWQPQHF. The CDR3 DNA reads TGTGCCAGCAGTTTAACAGGGGGCTGGCAGCCCCAGCATTTT.

This rearrangement joins TRBV27 to TRBJ2-2, with TRBD1 identical over 9 bases. Germline V gene lookup returns CDR1 MNHEY and CDR2 SMNVEV (reference sequence). J lost 6 bases, V lost 2 bases, and 7 bases had no gene match. This CDR3 has 16 amino acids. In nucleotides, the CDR3 is TGTGCCAGCAGTTTACGGGACAGGGTATCCTCCGGGGAGCTGTTTTTT. Its translation: CASSLRDRVSSGELFF.

CDR3 nucleotide sequence: TGTGCCAGCAGTGAAGAGGGACGTCGGAACTATGGCTACACCTTC. This sequence encodes CASSEEGRRNYGYTF. The V call is TRBV6-1, the J call TRBJ1-2; D is possibly TRBD1 (5 bases). Germline V gene data show CDR1 as MNHNS and CDR2 as SASEGT. The CDR3 is 15 residues long. Between the trimmed V and J ends, which lost 1 base and 2 bases, there was a span of 11 bases.

The chain combines TRBV27 with TRBJ2-1; unclear D gene. Germline CDR1 reads MNHEY; CDR2 reads SMNVEV (reference sequence). The CDR3 covers 14 residues. Between the trimmed V and J ends, which lost 2 bases and 6 bases, there was a span of 11 bases. Here the CDR3 reads CASSLRSPVNEQFF. Written as DNA, the CDR3 is TGTGCCAGCAGTTTACGGTCCCCGGTCAATGAGCAGTTCTTC.

The chain employs TRBV30 and TRBJ1-4, with no clear D. CDR1 and CDR2 from the germline V gene are GTSNPN and SVGIG (reference sequence). The CDR3 extends over 12 amino acids. Trimming left V 5 bases short and J 8 bases short, with 12 bases between. In DNA form, the CDR3 reads TGTGCCTGGGGCGCCTGGCGAGAAAAACTGTTTTTT. Protein sequence: CAWGAWREKLFF.

The chain links TRBV18 to TRBJ2-1; D remains ambiguous. The CDR3 covers 15 residues. V gave up 5 bases and J gave up 6 bases, with 17 bases separating them. The germline gives CDR1 KGHSH, CDR2 LQKENI. The CDR3, as DNA: TGTGCCAGCTCAACCATCCAAAGCCCCCTCAATGAGCAGTTCTTC. Encoded protein: CASSTIQSPLNEQFF.

This chain connects TRBV10-3 to TRBJ2-7; 10 bases are a match to TRBD2. Unmatched junction bases numbered 7, after V lost 10 bases and J lost 4 bases. This CDR3 spans 13 amino acids. From germline, CDR1 is ENHRY and CDR2 SYGVKD. DNA of the CDR3: TGTGCCACCTCCGGGACTAGCGAATACGAGCAGTACTTC. Translation: CATSGTSEYEQYF.

The chain carries TRBV6-1 and TRBJ2-5, with D perhaps assigned TRBD1 or TRBD2 (5 bases each). The CDR3 covers 15 residues. Looked up from germline, CDR1 is MNHNS and CDR2 is SASEGT. V lost 3 bases and J lost 4, with 15 bases in between. DNA for the CDR3: TGTGCCAGCAGTGAGGGGGTAGGGGCAAGAGAGACCCAGTACTTC. It is translated as CASSEGVGARETQYF.

This chain links TRBV28 with TRBJ1-6, with D unclear. This CDR3 is built from 16 residues. The V gene's germline CDR1 is MDHEN and CDR2 SYDVKM. V gave up 6 bases and J gave up 7 bases, with 19 bases separating them. The CDR3 bases are TGTGCCAGCAGCCGAGGACGGAAGGGATTCAATTCACCCCTCCACTTT. Protein sequence: CASSRGRKGFNSPLHF.